This record covers a single T cell receptor beta chain. Its matching antigen is unknown. The data stem from a study of identifying expanded T cells in peripheral blood. Findings and caveats of the study: Differentially abundant clones: about 1.2 between replicates, about 16 at about two weeks, approximately 18 at four. Variance in clone template counts between approximately 2-week samples significantly increased with total template count across all healthy donors.

Only in-frame clones appear in the TCRdb table, and some are missing; sequencing was by immunoSEQ multiplex PCR. Of around 63,000 clones listed, about 89% are singletons. Germline CDR1 SGHNT, CDR2 YYREEE (reference sequence). Unmatched junction bases numbered 4, after V lost 2 bases and J lost 4 bases. The CDR3 extends over 15 amino acids. The V call is TRBV5-4, the J call TRBJ2-2; 8 bases match TRBD2. This clonotype was sampled from a person aged 18-69 years in good health. Sequenced sample: blood. CDR3 protein: CASSFSLAGTGELFF. The CDR3 nucleotides are TGTGCCAGCAGCTTTTCGCTAGCGGGCACCGGGGAGCTGTTTTTT.